A single sample gave rise to the 22 T cell receptor beta chains below, sequenced in a study of T cell changes during pregnancy in multiple sclerosis. The table came from immunoSEQ multiplex PCR; TCRdb's copy has only in-frame clones and leaves some out. Among more than 80,000 clones listed, roughly nine tenths were seen once. The sequencing used PBMCs, collected in the first trimester of pregnancy. All receptors come from a female donor in good health, serving as a control in a pregnancy study. Some clones in this sample may be carry-over from other donors' samples.

For this clone: At one boundary the junction diverges from the germline segment, which might be a read error. The sample carries other DNA sequences with the same CDR3. This rearrangement joins TRBV10-1 to TRBJ2-7, with 7 nucleotides matching TRBD1. The germline V gene has CDR1 WNHNN and CDR2 SYGVQD (reference sequence). CDR3 length: 13 amino acids. CDR3 nucleotides: TGCGCCAGCAGTGGACAGGGCGAATACGAGCAGTATTTC. It encodes CASSGQGEYEQYF.

This chain connects TRBV5-1 to TRBJ1-2, with 8 bases lining up with TRBD1. The CDR3 totals 13 residues. Germline lookup yields CDR1 SGHRS and CDR2 YFSETQ. J gave up 6 bases and V 4 bases, and 5 bases lay outside the gene matches. The CDR3 loop is CASSLLTGDGYTF. Here the CDR3 DNA reads TGCGCCAGCAGCCTTTTGACAGGGGATGGCTACACCTTC. The full variable domain, its missing parts supplied by reference TRBV5-1 and TRBJ1-2, is KAGVTQTPRYLIKTRGQQVTLSCSPISGHRSVSWYQQTPGQGLQFLFEYFSETQRNKGNFPGRFSGRQFSNSRSEMNVSTLELGDSALYLCASSLLTGDGYTFGSGTRLTVV.

V usage is TRBV28 and J usage is TRBJ2-7; D not resolved. The CDR3 runs 12 residues. V dropped 7 bases and J dropped 7 bases, with 14 bases sitting between them. Per germline, CDR1 MDHEN and CDR2 SYDVKM. The CDR3 is CASTTPPREQYF. DNA for the CDR3: TGTGCCAGCACGACCCCGCCGAGGGAGCAGTACTTC.

The rearrangement joins TRBV4-3 to TRBJ2-1; D may be TRBD2 (5 bases). With 4 bases removed from V and 3 bases from J, the gap between germline ends came to 13 bases. CDR1 is LGHNA and CDR2 is YSLEER in the germline V gene. CDR3 length: 15 residues. This chain's CDR3 is CASSRAGLNYNEQFF. CDR3 DNA: TGCGCCAGCAGCCGTGCCGGACTGAACTACAATGAGCAGTTCTTC.

The chain combines TRBV7-6 with TRBJ2-1; 8 nucleotides align to TRBD2. With V trimmed by 1 base and J by 5 bases, 1 base remained unmatched. This CDR3 comprises 14 residues. Germline V CDR1 and CDR2: SGHVS, FNYEAQ. CDR3 sequence reads: CASSLVAGHNEQFF. CDR3 in DNA: TGTGCCAGCAGCTTAGTAGCGGGGCACAATGAGCAGTTCTTC.

The V gene is TRBV21-1, the J gene TRBJ2-5; TRBD2, the D gene given by the table, was not confirmed from the DNA. TRBV21-1 is an annotated pseudogene. The CDR3 loop spans 16 amino acids. CDR3 protein: CASSKRLAGGHETQYF. Written as DNA, the CDR3 is TGTGCCAGCAGCAAAAGGCTAGCGGGGGGGCACGAGACCCAGTACTTC.

This clone was observed once. The gene calls are TRBV28 and TRBJ2-5, with TRBD1 matching over 10 bases. Germline CDR1 MDHEN, CDR2 SYDVKM. V shed 3 bases and J 2 bases; nucleotides not matched to a gene: 3. The CDR3 covers 15 residues. The CDR3 DNA follows: TGTGCCAGCAGTTTGGGGACAGGGGTGCAAGAGACCCAGTACTTC. This codes for CASSLGTGVQETQYF.

This rearrangement joins TRBV15 to TRBJ2-7; 10 bases are a match to TRBD1. With V trimmed by 5 bases and J by 5 bases, 9 bases remained unmatched. The CDR3 has 15 amino acids. In germline, CDR1 is LNHNV, CDR2 YYDKDF (reference sequence). This CDR3 reads CATSSPGTGDHEQYF. In nucleotides, the CDR3 is TGTGCCACCAGCTCCCCCGGGACAGGGGACCACGAGCAGTACTTC.

This chain links TRBV18 with TRBJ2-1; 7 nucleotides agree with TRBD1. Germline V gene data show CDR1 as KGHSH and CDR2 as LQKENI. The CDR3 has 16 amino acids. Unmatched junction bases numbered 14, after V lost 6 bases and J lost 6 bases. The CDR3 nucleotides are TGTGCCAGCTCCCAATTCCGGGACAGCTTCTTCAATGAGCAGTTCTTC. This gives the protein CASSQFRDSFFNEQFF.

This sequence joins TRBV4-2 and TRBJ2-7, with D possibly being TRBD1 (6 bases). Germline values: CDR1 LGHNA, CDR2 YNFKEQ. CDR3 size: 17 residues. V lost 0 bases to trimming and J lost 2 bases, with 17 bases between them. CDR3 amino acids: CASSQDSMGHRPYEQYF. The CDR3 DNA sequence: TGTGCCAGCAGCCAAGACAGCATGGGACACCGCCCCTACGAGCAGTACTTC.

V and J are TRBV2 and TRBJ2-2; no clear D gene. The V and J ends lost 0 bases and 4 bases respectively, with 6 bases between them. The CDR3 is 14 amino acids. Germline V gene data show CDR1 as SNHLY and CDR2 as FYNNEI. CDR3 region: CASSEAGRTGELFF. The CDR3 coding sequence is TGTGCCAGCAGTGAAGCGGGCCGCACCGGGGAGCTGTTTTTT.

The J gene is TRBJ2-3, the V gene TRBV5-6; 7 nucleotides agree with TRBD1. Trimming at V came to 2 bases and at J to 5 bases, leaving 17 bases not matched to a gene. Germline V gene lookup returns CDR1 SGHDT and CDR2 YYEEEE. The CDR3 totals 18 residues. CDR3 residues: CASSFFIGPGTEGDTQYF. Written as DNA, the CDR3 is TGTGCCAGCAGCTTTTTCATAGGGCCCGGGACAGAGGGAGATACGCAGTATTTT.

The rearrangement links TRBV30 to TRBJ2-2, with 8 bases that match TRBD2. The CDR3 is made up of 15 amino acids. V gave up 0 bases and J gave up 5 bases; unmatched junction bases: 5. Germline V CDR1 and CDR2: GTSNPN, SVGIG (reference sequence). Written as DNA, the CDR3 is TGTGCCTGGAGTGTTGACGGGAGGGATACCGGGGAGCTGTTTTTT. As protein: CAWSVDGRDTGELFF.

This sequence joins TRBV7-2 and TRBJ1-1; D is perhaps TRBD1 (5 bases). CDR3 size: 13 residues. The germline gives CDR1 SGHTA, CDR2 FQGNSA. V lost 7 bases, J lost 0 bases, and 9 bases lay in between. CDR3 amino acids: CASTPTVNTEAFF. The DNA of the CDR3 is TGTGCCAGCACTCCGACAGTGAACACTGAAGCTTTCTTT.

The chain recombines TRBV27 with TRBJ2-7; 10 nucleotides match TRBD1. V trimming: 5 bases; J trimming: 5 bases; junction bases outside the gene matches: 6. Germline lookup yields CDR1 MNHEY and CDR2 SMNVEV (reference sequence). The CDR3 is 14 amino acids. The CDR3 reads CASSHRDRGNEQYF. The CDR3 nucleotides are TGTGCCAGCAGTCACCGGGACAGGGGTAACGAGCAGTACTTC.

V and J are TRBV4-1 and TRBJ1-2, with a possible D match to TRBD1 (5 bases). Germline V gene lookup returns CDR1 MGHRA and CDR2 YSYEKL. There are 14 residues in the CDR3. The V and J ends lost 4 bases and 3 bases respectively, with 12 bases between them. In DNA, the CDR3 is TGCGCCAGCAGCCCCCCCCTAGGGGACTATGGCTACACCTTC. Translated, it gives CASSPPLGDYGYTF.

This sequence joins TRBV5-5 and TRBJ2-1; 10 nucleotides agree with TRBD1. CDR1 SGHKS and CDR2 YYEKEE come from the germline V gene (reference sequence). The CDR3 extends over 14 amino acids. The J segment lost 6 bases and the V segment lost 3 bases, leaving 3 bases of the junction unmatched. CDR3 DNA: TGTGCCAGCAGCTGGACAGGGGGGGGCAATGAGCAGTTCTTC. This sequence encodes CASSWTGGGNEQFF.

The V gene is TRBV27, the J gene TRBJ1-6; the D is unclear. The CDR3 contains 14 residues. Germline assignment: CDR1 MNHEY and CDR2 SMNVEV (reference sequence). Trimming stripped 3 bases from V and 4 bases from J, with 7 bases between. The CDR3 DNA reads TGTGCCAGCAGTTTCGCGGGTTATAATTCACCCCTCCACTTT. Its protein is CASSFAGYNSPLHF.

J is TRBJ1-5 and V is TRBV4-1, with a tentative D call TRBD1 (6 bases). Between the trimmed V and J ends, which lost 5 bases and 1 base, there was a span of 15 bases. The germline CDR1 and CDR2 sequences are MGHRA and YSYEKL. CDR3 size: 16 residues. The CDR3: CASSSWATGSNQPQHF. DNA of the CDR3: TGCGCCAGCAGCTCCTGGGCCACAGGGAGCAATCAGCCCCAGCATTTT.

The J gene is TRBJ1-2, the V gene TRBV6-5; D remains ambiguous. The CDR3 runs to 13 residues. Germline-derived CDR1 and CDR2 are MNHEY and SVGAGI. V lost 0 bases, J lost 7 bases, and 9 bases lay in between. The CDR3 DNA reads as TGTGCCAGCAGTTACTCGGAGGGATCTGGCTACACCTTC. Translating gives CASSYSEGSGYTF.

The CDR3 here is CASSLVTSGRNTGELFF. DNA for the CDR3: TGTGCCAGCAGCTTAGTTACTAGCGGGAGAAACACCGGGGAGCTGTTTTTT. The chain carries TRBV7-9 and TRBJ2-2; 11 bases line up with TRBD2. Germline CDR1 SEHNR, CDR2 FQNEAQ (reference sequence). CDR3 length: 17 amino acids. V trimming: 1 base; J trimming: 2 bases; junction bases outside the gene matches: 3. Combining the CDR3 with reference TRBV7-9 and TRBJ2-2 gives the whole variable domain DTGVSQNPRHKITKRGQNVTFRCDPISEHNRLYWYRQTLGQGPEFLTYFQNEAQLEKSRLLSDRFSAERPKGSFSTLEIQRTEQGDSAMYLCASSLVTSGRNTGELFFGEGSRLTVL.

CDR3 nucleotide sequence: TGTGCCAGCAACCTCATACAGGGGGCGCTTCTTTGGGATACGCAGTATTTT. This codes for CASNLIQGALLWDTQYF. The chain couples TRBV6-4 to TRBJ2-3, with TRBD1 matching 9 bases. There are 17 residues in the CDR3. The germline V gene has CDR1 MRHNA and CDR2 SNTAGT. J lost 6 bases, V lost 7 bases, and 17 bases had no gene match.